A single sample is the source of the 13 T cell receptor beta chains below, sequenced in a study of cytomegalovirus exposure and HLA in healthy donors. A multiplex PCR was run with 60 Vbeta primers and 13 Jbeta primers. The table came from immunoSEQ multiplex PCR; TCRdb's copy has only in-frame clones and leaves some out. The table has 100,000 to 120,000 clones, over 75% seen once. Sequencing used PBMCs. The source is a man younger than 45 in good health and CMV-seropositive.

The J gene is TRBJ2-7, the V gene TRBV19; tentatively, D is TRBD1 (6 bases). Looked up from germline, CDR1 is LNHDA and CDR2 is SQIVND (reference sequence). The CDR3 is 15 residues long. The V gene lost 1 base and the J gene lost 4 bases, with 14 bases spanning the gap. CDR3 DNA: TGTGCCAGTAGTATAGTTTGGGGGCAAGGGTACGAGCAGTACTTC. Its protein is CASSIVWGQGYEQYF.

This chain joins TRBV4-1 and TRBJ2-3; D perhaps matches TRBD1 (6 bases). CDR3 length: 16 residues. V lost 0 bases to trimming and J lost 2 bases, with 12 bases between them. Germline V gene sequence: CDR1 MGHRA, CDR2 YSYEKL. The DNA of the CDR3 is TGCGCCAGCAGCCAAGATTGGCAGGGGCCCACAGATACGCAGTATTTT. It encodes CASSQDWQGPTDTQYF.

The chain has TRBV9 and TRBJ1-6; D remains ambiguous. Germline V gives CDR1 SGDLS, CDR2 YYNGEE. The CDR3 length is 13 residues. The V end lost 0 bases, the J end lost 8 bases, and 6 bases lay between the germline ends. The DNA for the CDR3 is TGTGCCAGCAGCGTAGACGGTTATTCACCCCTCCACTTT. It codes for CASSVDGYSPLHF.

The rearrangement uses TRBV28 and TRBJ2-3; possible D gene TRBD2, 6 bases. Trimming stripped 2 bases from V and 5 bases from J, with 8 bases between. This CDR3 is built from 13 residues. Germline V gene lookup returns CDR1 MDHEN and CDR2 SYDVKM. The CDR3 DNA is TGTGCCAGCAGTTTACCGGGGGTAGATACGCAGTATTTT. This codes for CASSLPGVDTQYF.

V and J are TRBV6-1 and TRBJ1-3; 8 bases match TRBD1. With V trimmed by 4 bases and J by 0 bases, 14 bases remained unmatched. CDR1 MNHNS and CDR2 SASEGT come from the germline V gene. The CDR3 is made up of 19 amino acids. CDR3 in DNA: TGTGCCAGCAGTGCGTACGGGACAGGCCAGCTTCACTCTGGAAACACCATATATTTT. Amino acids: CASSAYGTGQLHSGNTIYF.

V gene TRBV4-2 combines with J gene TRBJ1-5; no clear D gene. The V end lost 3 bases, the J end lost 7 bases, and 7 bases lay between the germline ends. CDR1 is LGHNA and CDR2 is YNFKEQ in the germline V gene. This CDR3 region has 12 residues. DNA for the CDR3: TGTGCCAGCAGCCAGTCCGGGCAGCCCCAGCATTTT. Its protein is CASSQSGQPQHF.

The CDR3 sequence is CATRQGSDYGYTF. DNA for the CDR3: TGTGCCACCCGACAGGGGTCGGACTATGGCTACACCTTC. The chain combines TRBV19 with TRBJ1-2; 8 bases align to TRBD1. J gave up 3 bases and V 10 bases, and 7 bases lay outside the gene matches. The CDR3 has 13 residues. CDR1 is LNHDA, CDR2 SQIVND, per germline (reference sequence). The full variable domain, completed using reference TRBV19 and TRBJ1-2, is DGGITQSPKYLFRKEGQNVTLSCEQNLNHDAMYWYRQDPGQGLRLIYYSQIVNDFQKGDIAEGYSVSREKKESFPLTVTSAQKNPTAFYLCATRQGSDYGYTFGSGTRLTVV.

Only a few counts were recorded for this clone. This rearrangement joins TRBV10-3 to TRBJ1-4, with D tentatively TRBD1 (5 bases). The CDR3 runs 13 residues. Germline V gives CDR1 ENHRY, CDR2 SYGVKD. The V and J ends lost 3 bases and 8 bases respectively, with 10 bases between them. The CDR3 DNA is TGTGCCATCAGTGACAGGGAAGGGGAAAAACTGTTTTTT. Protein sequence: CAISDREGEKLFF.

The chain joins TRBV7-2 to TRBJ2-4; TRBD2 matches at 8 bases. Germline values: CDR1 SGHTA, CDR2 FQGNSA. V gave up 1 base and J gave up 2 bases; unmatched junction bases: 7. CDR3 length: 17 residues. The CDR3 is CASSLVRSGGTKNIQYF. CDR3 DNA sequence: TGTGCCAGCAGCTTAGTTCGGAGCGGGGGAACCAAAAACATTCAGTACTTC.

V usage is TRBV5-4 and J usage is TRBJ1-2, with TRBD1 as a possible D gene (5 bases). The CDR3 length is 13 residues. Per germline, CDR1 SGHNT and CDR2 YYREEE (reference sequence). Deletions cut 4 bases from V and 6 bases from J, with 13 bases between. CDR3: CASSPGLGNGYTF. CDR3 nucleotide sequence: TGTGCCAGCAGCCCAGGGTTGGGGAATGGCTACACCTTC.

The V gene is TRBV23-1, the J gene TRBJ1-1; no clear D gene. TRBV23-1 is marked as an open reading frame, function uncertain. Trimming left V 8 bases short and J 8 bases short, with 6 bases between. This CDR3 is 9 amino acids long. The CDR3 sequence is CASSGEAFF. CDR3 coding DNA: TGCGCCAGCTCGGGGGAAGCTTTCTTT.

This clone was found once. The V and J genes are TRBV18 and TRBJ1-1, with TRBD1 identical over 7 bases. The CDR3 sequence is 14 residues long. The germline V gene has CDR1 KGHSH and CDR2 LQKENI. V shed 3 bases, J shed 3 bases, and the junction held 4 bases outside the gene matches. This CDR3 is CASSPTGWDTEAFF. The CDR3 nucleotides are TGTGCCAGCTCACCGACAGGGTGGGACACTGAAGCTTTCTTT.

This chain links TRBV7-8 with TRBJ2-5; 9 nucleotides align to TRBD1. Germline V gene sequence: CDR1 SGHVS, CDR2 FQNEAQ. The CDR3 totals 14 residues. With 5 bases clipped from V and 11 bases from J, the junction kept 12 bases outside the gene matches. The CDR3 sequence is CASSGRTGAGEQYF. The CDR3 coding sequence is TGTGCCAGCAGCGGACGGACAGGGGCTGGGGAGCAGTACTTC.